This T cell receptor (beta chain) was retrieved from a study of post-analysis software for immune sequencing data. TCR beta cDNA libraries had unique molecular identifiers. Starting from approximately 1 to 10 million T cells, the study yielded a few hundred thousand cDNA molecules. Each CDR3 protein gets one entry after TCRdb re-called the PCR reads with MiXCR. The sample shows about 770,000 distinct CDR3 sequences, 35% to 55% of them seen only once. The source of this sequence is a girl between 5 and 17 years old with multiple sclerosis. Sequencing was performed on blood.

As DNA, the CDR3 is TGTGCCAGCAGCCCCACTCGGGGGGGGCGTGAGCAGTTCTTC. Encoded protein: CASSPTRGGREQFF. The chain recombines TRBV7-2 with TRBJ2-1; 8 positions agree with TRBD2. The CDR3 contains 14 residues. The ends lost 5 bases at V and 9 bases at J; junction bases unmatched: 9. CDR1 and CDR2 (germline): SGHTA, FQGNSA.